These 14 T cell receptor beta chains share one sample of origin, sequenced in a study of blood T cell repertoires in COVID-19. Generated by immunoSEQ multiplex PCR, the TCRdb table keeps only in-frame clones and is missing some. The sample shows around 190,000 clones, about four fifths of them seen only once. Sequencing was done on a sample of peripheral blood. The receptors originated from a middle-aged woman with COVID-19, enrolled during active disease.

The chain combines TRBV11-2 with TRBJ1-2, with a possible D match to TRBD1 (5 bases). The CDR3 is 14 residues long. CDR1 and CDR2 from the germline V gene are SGHAT and FQNNGV. V lost 5 bases and J 0 bases, leaving 10 bases between the germline ends. The CDR3 sequence: CASSRQNTNYGYTF. Here the CDR3 DNA reads TGTGCCAGCAGCCGACAGAATACTAACTATGGCTACACCTTC. Combining the CDR3 with reference TRBV11-2 and TRBJ1-2 gives the whole variable domain EAGVAQSPRYKIIEKRQSVAFWCNPISGHATLYWYQQILGQGPKLLIQFQNNGVVDDSQLPKDRFSAERLKGVDSTLKIQPAKLEDSAVYLCASSRQNTNYGYTFGSGTRLTVV.

V is TRBV2 and J is TRBJ2-1, with TRBD2 identical over 8 bases. There are 14 residues in the CDR3. The V gene end was trimmed by 10 bases and the J gene end by 6 bases; junction bases not matched to a gene: 11. Germline assignment: CDR1 SNHLY and CDR2 FYNNEI. The CDR3: CATQAGVSGNEQFF. The DNA for the CDR3 is TGTGCCACTCAAGCGGGAGTCTCGGGCAATGAGCAGTTCTTC.

This chain connects TRBV11-3 to TRBJ1-1; D is possibly TRBD1 (6 bases). This CDR3 is built from 13 residues. The germline V gene encodes CDR1 SGHNT and CDR2 YENEEA. The ends were cut back, 1 base at V and 7 bases at J, with 10 bases in the middle. In DNA form, the CDR3 reads TGTGCCAGCAGCTTAGGCGGGGGGCTTGAAGCTTTCTTT. Amino acids: CASSLGGGLEAFF.

This clone occurred a few times. This chain connects TRBV7-9 to TRBJ1-5, with TRBD1 matching over 8 bases. Germline V gene sequence: CDR1 SEHNR, CDR2 FQNEAQ (reference sequence). V lost 0 bases and J lost 0; bases outside the gene matches: 4. The CDR3 runs to 17 residues. CDR3 DNA sequence: TGTGCCAGCAGCTTAGCCGGGACAGGCCTTAGCAATCAGCCCCAGCATTTT. As protein: CASSLAGTGLSNQPQHF.

The chain recombines TRBV4-1 with TRBJ2-7; the match to TRBD2 covers 13 bases. Germline V lookup: CDR1 MGHRA, CDR2 YSYEKL. J gave up 5 bases and V 0 bases, and 1 base lay outside the gene matches. The CDR3 length is 15 residues. CDR3 DNA: TGCGCCAGCAGCCAAGAGGGACTAGCGGGGAACGAGCAGTACGTC. This encodes CASSQEGLAGNEQYV.

The gene calls are TRBV7-9 and TRBJ2-5; 9 bases line up with TRBD2. The CDR3 is 16 residues long. The germline V gene encodes CDR1 SEHNR and CDR2 FQNEAQ (reference sequence). V shed 3 bases, J shed 5 bases, and the junction held 10 bases outside the gene matches. The CDR3 region has the DNA TGTGCCAGCAGCTTTGTCCCTAGCGGGGAGTTGGAGACCCAGTACTTC. It is translated as CASSFVPSGELETQYF. Looking up the rest from reference TRBV7-9 and TRBJ2-5 gives the full variable domain: DTGVSQNPRHKITKRGQNVTFRCDPISEHNRLYWYRQTLGQGPEFLTYFQNEAQLEKSRLLSDRFSAERPKGSFSTLEIQRTEQGDSAMYLCASSFVPSGELETQYFGPGTRLLVL.

V and J are TRBV5-8 and TRBJ2-7; 10 positions agree with TRBD1. The CDR3 consists of 12 residues. Germline CDR1 is SGHTS and CDR2 is YDEGEE. V shed 6 bases, J shed 6 bases, and the junction held 3 bases outside the gene matches. The CDR3 protein is CASIGTGVEQYV. In nucleotides, the CDR3 is TGTGCCAGCATTGGGACAGGGGTCGAGCAGTACGTC.

The chain combines TRBV10-2 with TRBJ2-5; tentatively, D is TRBD1 (5 bases). V gave up 2 bases and J gave up 7 bases, with 26 bases separating them. The CDR3 length is 18 residues. Germline-derived CDR1 and CDR2 are WSHSY and SAAADI. The CDR3 coding sequence is TGCGCCAGCAGTGAGAATCAGTTAGGGGTTGGAACGGCGGTGACCCAGTACTTC. This sequence encodes CASSENQLGVGTAVTQYF.

The chain combines TRBV3-1 (or the pseudogene TRBV3-2) with TRBJ2-2, with D uncertain. The CDR3 consists of 11 residues. Germline CDR1 reads LGHDT; CDR2 reads YNNKEL (reference sequence). Trimming removed 4 bases at V and 8 bases at J, with 5 bases between. The CDR3 spells CASSLLGELFF. CDR3 nucleotides: TGTGCCAGCAGCCTCCTGGGGGAGCTGTTTTTT.

This clone is a singleton in its sample. DNA for the CDR3: TGCAGCGTTGGCGGCAGCCCTAATGAAAAACTGTTTTTT. Translated, it gives CSVGGSPNEKLFF. The V gene is TRBV29-1, the J gene TRBJ1-4; the D is unclear. Germline-derived CDR1 and CDR2 are SQVTM and ANQGSEA. Trimming cost V 4 bases and J 3 bases, with 9 bases left between them. This CDR3 region has 13 residues.

The V and J genes are TRBV9 and TRBJ2-5; 10 nucleotides line up with TRBD2. The V gene's germline CDR1 is SGDLS and CDR2 YYNGEE. This CDR3 has 16 amino acids. V was clipped by 2 bases and J by 7 bases; unmatched bases: 11. CDR3 in DNA: TGTGCCAGCAGCGTTAGCGGGGGGTCGCTTTGGGGGACCCAGTACTTC. Translation gives CASSVSGGSLWGTQYF.

The chain carries TRBV7-8 and TRBJ2-7, with a possible D match to TRBD2 (6 bases). Germline CDR1 reads SGHVS; CDR2 reads FQNEAQ. The V and J ends lost 0 bases and 4 bases respectively, with 16 bases between them. The CDR3 has 16 residues. CDR3 bases: TGTGCCAGCAGCTTAGCTGTTGGGACTGCCCTATACGAGCAGTACTTC. The encoded protein is CASSLAVGTALYEQYF.

This chain uses TRBV11-2 with TRBJ1-5; the D gene is possibly TRBD1 (6 bases). This CDR3 is built from 14 residues. V lost 3 bases and J lost 2, with 8 bases in between. From germline, CDR1 is SGHAT and CDR2 FQNNGV. In nucleotides, the CDR3 is TGTGCCAGCAGCTTCGCAGGGGGCAATCAGCCCCAGCATTTT. Encoded protein: CASSFAGGNQPQHF. Together with reference TRBV11-2 and TRBJ1-5, the CDR3 gives the full variable domain: EAGVAQSPRYKIIEKRQSVAFWCNPISGHATLYWYQQILGQGPKLLIQFQNNGVVDDSQLPKDRFSAERLKGVDSTLKIQPAKLEDSAVYLCASSFAGGNQPQHFGDGTRLSIL.

The chain couples TRBV7-9 to TRBJ2-1; tentatively, D is TRBD2 (5 bases). Trimming removed 5 bases at V and 9 bases at J, with 11 bases between. Germline lookup yields CDR1 SEHNR and CDR2 FQNEAQ (reference sequence). CDR3 length: 12 amino acids. The CDR3 sequence: CASSPGVAEQFF. In DNA, the CDR3 is TGTGCCAGCAGCCCCGGGGTAGCTGAGCAGTTCTTC.